The 18 T cell receptor beta chains below come from one sample, sequenced in a study of cytomegalovirus exposure and HLA in healthy donors. Vbeta (60) and Jbeta (13) primers were used in the PCR. Produced via immunoSEQ multiplex PCR; TCRdb's table is partial and in-frame only. The sample has 81,000 or so clones; about 80% are singletons. Sequencing was carried out using PBMCs. Receptor source: a man between 45 and 60 years old in good health and CMV-seropositive.

Comments on this clone: One junction end disagrees with the germline gene, perhaps due to a read error. The chain combines TRBV7-7 with TRBJ2-7, with TRBD2 matching over 13 bases. Germline values: CDR1 SSHAT, CDR2 FNYEAQ (reference sequence). CDR3 length: 15 amino acids. CDR3 region: CASSEGTSGTYEQYF. CDR3 DNA sequence: TGTGCTAGCAGCGAAGGGACTAGCGGGACCTACGAGCAGTACTTC.

The chain links TRBV6-1 to TRBJ2-2; 9 bases match TRBD1. The CDR3 covers 20 residues. Germline assignment: CDR1 MNHNS and CDR2 SASEGT. Trimming cost V 0 bases and J 0 bases; bases outside gene matches: 11. The CDR3 nucleotides read TGTGCCAGCAGTGAAGCCGTACGAGGGACAGGGAACGCGAACACCGGGGAGCTGTTTTTT. Translating it yields CASSEAVRGTGNANTGELFF.

The chain carries TRBV6-5 and TRBJ1-1; 10 nucleotides match TRBD1. Per the germline V gene, CDR1 is MNHEY and CDR2 is SVGAGI. V dropped 2 bases and J dropped 0; count of bases not matched to a gene: 3. This CDR3 region has 16 residues. As DNA, the CDR3 is TGTGCCAGCAGTTACGGGACAGGGGTAATGAACACTGAAGCTTTCTTT. Amino acids: CASSYGTGVMNTEAFF.

This chain's CDR3 is CASSLEGGGYSNQPQHF. In nucleotides, the CDR3 is TGTGCCAGCAGCTTAGAGGGCGGGGGCTATAGCAATCAGCCCCAGCATTTT. This rearrangement joins TRBV7-2 to TRBJ1-5; tentative D call: TRBD1 (6 bases). Germline V CDR1 and CDR2: SGHTA, FQGNSA. Trimming removed 1 base at V and 0 bases at J, with 13 bases between. The CDR3 totals 17 residues.

The count of this clone is one. This sequence joins TRBV5-1 and TRBJ2-7; TRBD2 might be the D (6 bases). This CDR3 has 14 amino acids. From germline, CDR1 is SGHRS and CDR2 YFSETQ. Deletions cut 1 base from V and 4 bases from J, with 12 bases between. The CDR3 DNA reads as TGCGCCAGCAGCTTGCCGGGACTGGCGTACGAGCAGTACTTC. Translating gives CASSLPGLAYEQYF. Filled out from reference TRBV5-1 and TRBJ2-7, the complete variable domain reads KAGVTQTPRYLIKTRGQQVTLSCSPISGHRSVSWYQQTPGQGLQFLFEYFSETQRNKGNFPGRFSGRQFSNSRSEMNVSTLELGDSALYLCASSLPGLAYEQYFGPGTRLTVT.

This chain uses TRBV5-4 with TRBJ2-4, with 8 positions matching TRBD1. This CDR3 has 14 amino acids. After removal of 5 bases from V and 8 bases from J, the junction contained 9 bases not matched to a gene. Looked up from germline, CDR1 is SGHNT and CDR2 is YYREEE (reference sequence). This chain's CDR3 is CASRPTGERDIQYF. In nucleotides, the CDR3 is TGTGCCAGCAGGCCGACAGGGGAGAGAGACATTCAGTACTTC.

The CDR3 DNA reads TGTGCCAGCAGCTTCGGGAGAAATAGCAATCAGCCCCAGCATTTT. Its protein is CASSFGRNSNQPQHF. This sequence joins TRBV7-2 and TRBJ1-5; D is undetermined. The length of the CDR3 is 15 residues. The germline gives CDR1 SGHTA, CDR2 FQGNSA. Trimming pared 3 bases from V and 0 bases from J, leaving 9 bases between.

J is TRBJ1-1 and V is TRBV25-1, with D perhaps TRBD1 (6 bases). Trimming took 6 bases from V and 7 from J, leaving 18 bases between them. The germline CDR1 and CDR2 sequences are MGHDK and SYGVNS. CDR3 length equals 14 residues. The CDR3 is CASRGQTVPLEAFF. CDR3 DNA: TGTGCCAGCAGAGGACAGACTGTTCCCCTTGAAGCTTTCTTT.

V is TRBV6-6 and J is TRBJ1-2; no firm D call. This CDR3 has 14 residues. V lost 0 bases, J lost 0 bases, and 5 bases lay in between. Germline loops: CDR1 MNHNY, CDR2 SVGAGI (reference sequence). CDR3 bases: TGTGCCAGCAGTTACTCTGGCACTAACTATGGCTACACCTTC. It codes for CASSYSGTNYGYTF.

A note on this clone: One end of the junction is discordant with germline, which a read error may explain. The V and J genes are TRBV7-7 and TRBJ2-5; 8 nucleotides line up with TRBD1. CDR1 is SSHAT and CDR2 is FNYEAQ in the germline V gene (reference sequence). The CDR3 extends over 17 amino acids. CDR3 nucleotide sequence: TGTGCTAGCAGCCTTGACGCTGACAGGGGACTCGACGAGACCCAGTACTTC. Its translation: CASSLDADRGLDETQYF.

The chain recombines TRBV4-1 with TRBJ2-7; 9 bases are shared with TRBD1. The germline V gene encodes CDR1 MGHRA and CDR2 YSYEKL. V lost 4 bases, J lost 5 bases, and 3 bases stayed unmatched. CDR3 length: 13 amino acids. In DNA form, the CDR3 reads TGCGCCAGCAGCCTCACAGGGGGCGACGAGCAGTACTTC. Amino acids: CASSLTGGDEQYF.

In this sample, this clone turned up a few times. The chain employs TRBV29-1 and TRBJ2-4; D uncertain. V was trimmed by 6 bases and J by 1 base, leaving 10 bases between them. The CDR3 loop spans 13 amino acids. Germline V gene data show CDR1 as SQVTM and CDR2 as ANQGSEA. The CDR3 DNA reads as TGCAGCGTACGCGCATCCGCCAAAAACATTCAGTACTTC. It encodes CSVRASAKNIQYF.

The chain employs TRBV27 and TRBJ1-4; D remains unclear. Trimming cost V 5 bases and J 8 bases, with 9 bases left between them. The CDR3 extends over 12 amino acids. Per the germline V gene, CDR1 is MNHEY and CDR2 is SMNVEV (reference sequence). CDR3 nucleotides: TGTGCCAGCAGTCTTTACGGGGAAAAACTGTTTTTT. Residues: CASSLYGEKLFF.

In this sample, this clone turned up once. The chain couples TRBV5-4 to TRBJ1-2, with 7 bases lining up with TRBD1. Germline CDR1 reads SGHNT; CDR2 reads YYREEE (reference sequence). J gave up 0 bases and V 2 bases, and 7 bases lay outside the gene matches. There are 16 residues in the CDR3. The CDR3 sequence: CASSFPGQEANYGYTF. The DNA of the CDR3 is TGTGCCAGCAGCTTTCCCGGACAGGAAGCTAACTATGGCTACACCTTC.

J is TRBJ2-1 and V is TRBV15, with 9 bases fitting TRBD2. Trimming cost V 4 bases and J 5 bases; bases outside gene matches: 9. CDR3 length: 16 residues. Germline-derived CDR1 and CDR2 are LNHNV and YYDKDF (reference sequence). The CDR3 coding sequence is TGTGCCACCAGCACCCGCGCTAGCGGGATACACAATGAGCAGTTCTTC. The encoded protein is CATSTRASGIHNEQFF.

The table lists this clone with a count of one. The CDR3 here is CASSDWRGRSGELFF. CDR3 DNA: TGTGCCAGCAGCGATTGGAGGGGGCGGTCCGGGGAGCTGTTTTTT. The V gene is TRBV21-1, the J gene TRBJ2-2; TRBD1, the table's D call, lacks a check against the DNA. TRBV21-1 is shown as a pseudogene. This CDR3 has 15 residues.

The genes are TRBV7-2 and TRBJ2-3; the D gene is possibly TRBD1 (5 bases). The length of the CDR3 is 13 residues. V lost 5 bases, J lost 3 bases, and 9 bases lay in between. Germline V CDR1 and CDR2: SGHTA, FQGNSA. CDR3 region: CASSTDRTDTQYF. The CDR3 bases are TGTGCCAGCAGCACCGACAGAACAGATACGCAGTATTTT.

The CDR3 sequence: CASSPGTGIVDTEAFF. The CDR3 DNA follows: TGTGCCAGCTCACCAGGGACAGGGATCGTGGACACTGAAGCTTTCTTT. This chain uses TRBV18 with TRBJ1-1, with 9 bases identical to TRBD1. This CDR3 comprises 16 residues. The germline V gene encodes CDR1 KGHSH and CDR2 LQKENI. J lost 3 bases, V lost 2 bases, and 7 bases had no gene match.